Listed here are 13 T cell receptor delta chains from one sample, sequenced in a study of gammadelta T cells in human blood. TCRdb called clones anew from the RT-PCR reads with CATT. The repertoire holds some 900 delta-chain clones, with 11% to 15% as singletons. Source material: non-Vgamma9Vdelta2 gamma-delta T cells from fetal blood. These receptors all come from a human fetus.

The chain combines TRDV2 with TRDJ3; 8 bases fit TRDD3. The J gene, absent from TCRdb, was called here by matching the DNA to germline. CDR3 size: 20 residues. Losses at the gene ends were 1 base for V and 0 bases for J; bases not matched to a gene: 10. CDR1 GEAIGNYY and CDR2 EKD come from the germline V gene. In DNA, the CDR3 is TGTGCCTGTGACACGATCTTACTGGGGGCCAGCTCCTGGGACACCCGACAGATGTTTTTC. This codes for CACDTILLGASSWDTRQMFF.

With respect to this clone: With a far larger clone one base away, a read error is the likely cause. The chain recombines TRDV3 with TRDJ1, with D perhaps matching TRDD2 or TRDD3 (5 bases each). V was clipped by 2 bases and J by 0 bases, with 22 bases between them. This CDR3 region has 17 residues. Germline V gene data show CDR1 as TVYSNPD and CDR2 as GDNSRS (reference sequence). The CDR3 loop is CAFGIFLRGVHTDKLIF. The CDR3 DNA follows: TGTGCCTTTGGGATTTTCCTCCGGGGAGTCCACACCGATAAACTCATCTTT.

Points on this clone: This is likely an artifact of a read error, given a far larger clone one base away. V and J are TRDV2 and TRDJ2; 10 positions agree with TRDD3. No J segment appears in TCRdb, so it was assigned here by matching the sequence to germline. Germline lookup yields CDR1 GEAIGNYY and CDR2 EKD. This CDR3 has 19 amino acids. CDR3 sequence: CAYDTERLGDSGVTAQLFF. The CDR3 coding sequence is TGTGCCTATGACACCGAGAGACTGGGGGATTCGGGGGTGACAGCACAACTCTTCTTT.

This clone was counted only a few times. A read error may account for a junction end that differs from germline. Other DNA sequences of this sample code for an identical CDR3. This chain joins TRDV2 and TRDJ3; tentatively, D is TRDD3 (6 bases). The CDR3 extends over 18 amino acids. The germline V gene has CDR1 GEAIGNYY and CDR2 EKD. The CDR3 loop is CACDTWGPGSWDTRQMFF. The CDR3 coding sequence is TGTGCCTGTGACACCTGGGGGCCCGGCTCCTGGGACACCCGTCAGATGTTTTTC.

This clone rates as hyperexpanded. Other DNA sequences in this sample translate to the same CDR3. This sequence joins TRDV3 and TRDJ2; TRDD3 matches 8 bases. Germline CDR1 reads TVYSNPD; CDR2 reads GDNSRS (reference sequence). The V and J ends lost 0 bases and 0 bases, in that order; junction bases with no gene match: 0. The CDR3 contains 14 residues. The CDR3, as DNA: TGTGCCTTTAGGGGATACGCTTTGACAGCACAACTCTTCTTT. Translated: CAFRGYALTAQLFF.

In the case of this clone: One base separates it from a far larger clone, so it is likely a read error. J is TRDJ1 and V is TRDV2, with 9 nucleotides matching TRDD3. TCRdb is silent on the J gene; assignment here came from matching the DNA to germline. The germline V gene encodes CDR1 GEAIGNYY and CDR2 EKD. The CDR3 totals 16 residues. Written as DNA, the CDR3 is TGTGCCAGTGACACGGGGGGGATACTGGCTACCGATAAACTCATCTTT. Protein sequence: CASDTGGILATDKLIF.

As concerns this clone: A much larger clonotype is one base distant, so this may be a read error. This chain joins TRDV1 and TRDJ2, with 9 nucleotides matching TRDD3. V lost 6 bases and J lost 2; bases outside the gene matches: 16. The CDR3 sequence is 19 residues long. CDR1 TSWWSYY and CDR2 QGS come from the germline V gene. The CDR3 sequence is CALGTFTRGYGGLTAQLFF. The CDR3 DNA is TGTGCTCTTGGTACCTTTACTAGGGGATACGGCGGCTTGACAGCACAACTCTTCTTT.

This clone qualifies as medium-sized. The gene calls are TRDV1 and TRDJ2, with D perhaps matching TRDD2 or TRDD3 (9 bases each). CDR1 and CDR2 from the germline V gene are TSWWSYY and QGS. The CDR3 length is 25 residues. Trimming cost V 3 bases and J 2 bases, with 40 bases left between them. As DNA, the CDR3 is TGTGCTCTTGGGGAGACCAACCTTCCTACGGCTGGAGGGCTACTGGGGATACGCTTGACAGCACAACTCTTCTTT. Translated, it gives CALGETNLPTAGGLLGIRLTAQLFF.

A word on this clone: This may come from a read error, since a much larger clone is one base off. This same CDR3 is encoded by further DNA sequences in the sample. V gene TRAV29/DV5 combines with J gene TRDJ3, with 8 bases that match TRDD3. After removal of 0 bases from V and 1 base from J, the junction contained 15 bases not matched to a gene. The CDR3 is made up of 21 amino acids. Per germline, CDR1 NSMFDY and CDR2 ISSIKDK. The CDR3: CAASEEYWGPFNSWDTRQMFF. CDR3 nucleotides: TGTGCAGCAAGCGAGGAGTACTGGGGGCCATTTAATTCCTGGGACACCCGACAGATGTTTTTC. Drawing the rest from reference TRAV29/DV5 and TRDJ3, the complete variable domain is DQQVKQNSPSLSVQEGRISILNCDYTNSMFDYFLWYKKYPAEGPTFLISISSIKDKNEDGRFTVFLNKSAKHLSLHIVPSQPGDSAVYFCAASEEYWGPFNSWDTRQMFFGTGIKLFVEP.

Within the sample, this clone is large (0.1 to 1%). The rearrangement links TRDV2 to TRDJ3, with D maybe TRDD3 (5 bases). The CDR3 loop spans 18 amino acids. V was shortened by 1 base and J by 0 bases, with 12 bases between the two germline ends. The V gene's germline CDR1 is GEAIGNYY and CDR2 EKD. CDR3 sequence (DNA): TGTGCCTGTGACACGTCGGGGACGAGCTCCTGGGACACCCGACAGATGTTTTTC. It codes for CACDTSGTSSWDTRQMFF.

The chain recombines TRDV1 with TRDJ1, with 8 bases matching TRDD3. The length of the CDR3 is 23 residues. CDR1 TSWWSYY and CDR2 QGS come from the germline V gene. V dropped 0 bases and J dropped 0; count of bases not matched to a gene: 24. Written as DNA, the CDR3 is TGTGCTCTTGGGGAACTTCCAGGGGAACCAGACAACTGGGGGCAACAGTACACCGATAAACTCATCTTT. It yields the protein CALGELPGEPDNWGQQYTDKLIF.

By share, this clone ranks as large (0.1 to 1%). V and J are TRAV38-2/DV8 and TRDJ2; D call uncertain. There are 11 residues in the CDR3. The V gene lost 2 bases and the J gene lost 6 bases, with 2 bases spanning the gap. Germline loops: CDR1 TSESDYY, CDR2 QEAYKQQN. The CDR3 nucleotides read TGTGCTTATAGGAGGTCAGCACAACTCTTCTTT. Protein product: CAYRRSAQLFF.

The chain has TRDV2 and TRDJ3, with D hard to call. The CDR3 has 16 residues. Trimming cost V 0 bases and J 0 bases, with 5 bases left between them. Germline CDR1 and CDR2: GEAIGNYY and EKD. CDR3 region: CACDTGVSWDTRQMFF. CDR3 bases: TGTGCCTGTGACACCGGAGTCTCCTGGGACACCCGACAGATGTTTTTC.